Following are 23 T cell receptor beta chains from one sample sequenced in a study of regulatory T cells in long-lasting Graves disease. Sequencing libraries for TCR beta were prepared with iRepertoire HTBI primers and Arm-PCR of CDR3 regions. MiXCR was run by TCRdb on the multiplex PCR reads, yielding one entry per CDR3 protein. The data contain a few hundred thousand distinct CDR3 sequences, around a quarter of them singletons. Noted time point: persistent/refractory GD, antithyroid drugs over 5 years with positive TRAb. After RNA was extracted from PBMCs, the TCR library was made from it. The starting material was peripheral blood mononuclear cells (PBMCs), obtained when the disease was refractory, from a patient treated with antithyroid drugs. Every receptor here comes from a female donor with Graves disease.

V gene TRBV12-3 or TRBV12-4 combines with J gene TRBJ2-5, with 7 bases lining up with TRBD2. The CDR3 length is 15 residues. Trimming took 6 bases from V and 1 from J; bases not matched to a gene: 8. CDR3 bases: TGTGCCAGCAGCTTCCGCGGGGGAGGCCAAGAGACCCAGTACTTC. Translated: CASSFRGGGQETQYF.

This clonotype was recorded at least ten times. This sequence joins TRBV28 and TRBJ1-2; tentatively, D is TRBD1 (6 bases). Trimming pared 5 bases from V and 5 bases from J, leaving 12 bases between. The CDR3 has 13 amino acids. From germline, CDR1 is MDHEN and CDR2 SYDVKM. This chain's CDR3 is CASSKQQGYGYTF. The DNA of the CDR3 is TGTGCCAGCAGTAAGCAACAGGGATATGGCTACACCTTC.

Ten or more counts support this clonotype. This chain uses TRBV28 with TRBJ1-4; TRBD1 matches 7 bases. Trimming removed 2 bases from V and 5 bases from J; junction bases left unmatched: 11. This CDR3 has 17 residues. Germline-derived CDR1 and CDR2 are MDHEN and SYDVKM. Here the CDR3 reads CASSLVSMRQGNEKLFF. Here the CDR3 DNA reads TGTGCCAGCAGTTTAGTGTCGATGAGACAGGGAAATGAAAAACTGTTTTTT.

The chain uses TRBV5-1 and TRBJ1-1; D gene uncertain. This CDR3 spans 15 amino acids. The ends were cut back, 4 bases at V and 2 bases at J, with 15 bases in the middle. Germline V lookup: CDR1 SGHRS, CDR2 YFSETQ. DNA for the CDR3: TGCGCCAGCAGCAAGTCTCCGGGGTACAACACTGAAGCTTTCTTT. Its translation: CASSKSPGYNTEAFF.

Ten or more counts support this clonotype. This chain links TRBV2 with TRBJ1-1; D ambiguous. CDR3 length: 13 amino acids. Germline CDR1 SNHLY, CDR2 FYNNEI. V was trimmed by 1 base and J by 6 bases, leaving 9 bases between them. The chain's CDR3 is CASSEEMIPEAFF. The CDR3 DNA sequence: TGTGCCAGCAGTGAAGAGATGATCCCTGAAGCTTTCTTT.

The chain has TRBV12-3 or TRBV12-4 and TRBJ1-5; 8 nucleotides match TRBD1. There are 15 residues in the CDR3. With V trimmed by 3 bases and J by 6 bases, 7 bases remained unmatched. The CDR3 coding sequence is TGTGCCAGCAGTTTCTGGACAGGGTTGGGTCAGCCCCAGCATTTT. It codes for CASSFWTGLGQPQHF.

This clonotype has at least ten counts. V gene TRBV29-1 combines with J gene TRBJ2-5; 7 nucleotides align to TRBD2. Germline CDR1 SQVTM, CDR2 ANQGSEA. CDR3 size: 15 residues. V lost 2 bases to trimming and J lost 3 bases; unmatched junction nucleotides: 9. CDR3 residues: CSVELGSGREETQYF. In DNA, the CDR3 is TGCAGCGTTGAACTCGGGAGTGGGAGGGAAGAGACCCAGTACTTC.

This clonotype appeared many times. The chain carries TRBV7-9 and TRBJ2-5; possible D gene TRBD1, 5 bases. CDR3 length: 14 residues. Germline V lookup: CDR1 SEHNR, CDR2 FQNEAQ (reference sequence). V was cut by 4 bases and J by 5 bases, with 14 bases left in between. The CDR3 DNA follows: TGTGCCAGCAGCTCATTCAGGGTGCGGGAGACCCAGTACTTC. This translates into CASSSFRVRETQYF.

This clonotype was seen many times. The J gene is TRBJ1-1, the V gene TRBV28; a weak D match, TRBD1 (6 bases). V was cut by 3 bases and J by 4 bases, with 9 bases left in between. CDR1 is MDHEN, CDR2 SYDVKM, per germline. This CDR3 comprises 13 residues. CDR3 in amino acids: CASSFIGGTEAFF. The CDR3 nucleotides are TGTGCCAGCAGTTTCATAGGGGGCACTGAAGCTTTCTTT. The full variable domain, in which reference TRBV28 and TRBJ1-1 provide the parts outside the CDR3, is DVKVTQSSRYLVKRTGEKVFLECVQDMDHENMFWYRQDPGLGLRLIYFSYDVKMKEKGDIPEGYSVSREKKERFSLILESASTNQTSMYLCASSFIGGTEAFFGQGTRLTVV.

The genes are TRBV20-1 and TRBJ1-1; D is unresolved. CDR1 is DFQATT, CDR2 SNEGSKA, per germline (reference sequence). This CDR3 has 13 residues. Trimming removed 0 bases at V and 11 bases at J, with 16 bases between. In nucleotides, the CDR3 is TGCAGTGCTAGAGATCTGAGCCCCGATGACGCTTTCTTT. It specifies CSARDLSPDDAFF.

The chain joins TRBV19 to TRBJ2-2, with D unresolved. In germline, CDR1 is LNHDA, CDR2 SQIVND (reference sequence). Trimming shortened V by 5 bases and J by 6 bases, and 10 bases separated the two germline ends. The CDR3 runs to 13 residues. The CDR3 reads CASSPQSAGELFF. The CDR3, as DNA: TGTGCCAGTAGTCCACAGTCGGCCGGGGAGCTGTTTTTT. The complete variable domain, with remaining parts taken from reference TRBV19 and TRBJ2-2, reads DGGITQSPKYLFRKEGQNVTLSCEQNLNHDAMYWYRQDPGQGLRLIYYSQIVNDFQKGDIAEGYSVSREKKESFPLTVTSAQKNPTAFYLCASSPQSAGELFFGEGSRLTVL.

In its sample, this clonotype was seen a few times. The chain is built from TRBV11-3 and TRBJ2-5; 11 nucleotides match TRBD2. The V and J ends lost 3 bases and 5 bases, in that order; junction bases with no gene match: 5. The CDR3 contains 15 residues. From germline, CDR1 is SGHNT and CDR2 YENEEA. The CDR3 protein is CASSLSSGRGETQYF. The CDR3 nucleotides read TGTGCCAGCAGCTTGAGTAGCGGGAGGGGGGAGACCCAGTACTTC.

This rearrangement joins TRBV12-3 or TRBV12-4 to TRBJ2-3, with D unresolved. Trimming stripped 6 bases from V and 3 bases from J, with 10 bases between. There are 13 residues in the CDR3. The CDR3: CASSLPATDTQYF. The CDR3 DNA is TGTGCCAGCAGCCTGCCCGCAACAGATACGCAGTATTTT.

V is TRBV7-9 and J is TRBJ2-2; D gene ambiguous. Trimming removed 5 bases at V and 11 bases at J, with 18 bases between. The CDR3 has 14 residues. The V gene's germline CDR1 is SEHNR and CDR2 FQNEAQ (reference sequence). CDR3: CASSPDSVPNELFF. CDR3 in DNA: TGTGCCAGCAGCCCAGACTCTGTACCGAATGAGCTGTTTTTT.

The chain has TRBV11-1 and TRBJ1-1; TRBD1 might be the D (5 bases). V shed 2 bases and J shed 1 base, with 20 bases lying between them. The CDR3 is 18 residues long. Germline lookup yields CDR1 SGHAT and CDR2 FQDESV (reference sequence). The CDR3 here is CASSLRFERGVENTEAFF. The CDR3 DNA reads TGTGCCAGCAGCTTACGATTCGAGAGAGGGGTTGAGAACACTGAAGCTTTCTTT.

This clonotype was detected a few times. V is TRBV18 and J is TRBJ1-5; TRBD1 matches at 8 bases. Germline CDR1 reads KGHSH; CDR2 reads LQKENI. J lost 6 bases, V lost 4 bases, and 8 bases had no gene match. This CDR3 region has 15 residues. CDR3 bases: TGTGCCAGCTCACAAGGACAGGGTTCCGTTCAGCCCCAGCATTTT. Protein product: CASSQGQGSVQPQHF.

With respect to this clonotype: The junction does not match germline at one end; this may be a read error. The rearrangement links TRBV6-1 to TRBJ1-5; D ambiguous. Per the germline V gene, CDR1 is MNHNS and CDR2 is SASEGT. The CDR3 sequence is 15 residues long. The CDR3 sequence: CASRHYSSGNQLQHF. The CDR3 DNA sequence: TGTGCCAGCAGGCATTACAGCTCTGGGAATCAGCTCCAGCATTTT.

The chain couples TRBV5-5 to TRBJ2-5; possible D gene TRBD2, 6 bases. This CDR3 has 14 amino acids. Trimming removed 3 bases from V and 1 base from J, with 10 bases in between. The V gene's germline CDR1 is SGHKS and CDR2 YYEKEE (reference sequence). The chain's CDR3 is CASSWRGLQETQYF. The CDR3 DNA is TGTGCCAGCAGCTGGAGGGGCCTCCAAGAGACCCAGTACTTC.

The rearrangement joins TRBV30 to TRBJ1-2, with D hard to call. V lost 3 bases and J lost 4, with 3 bases in between. The CDR3 runs 10 residues. Germline values: CDR1 GTSNPN, CDR2 SVGIG (reference sequence). The DNA of the CDR3 is TGTGCCTGGAGAAGCTATGGCTACACCTTC. It is translated as CAWRSYGYTF.

This clonotype appeared a few times. The V call is TRBV13, the J call TRBJ1-3; 7 bases align to TRBD1. Germline V gene sequence: CDR1 PRHDT, CDR2 FYEKMQ (reference sequence). This CDR3 spans 16 amino acids. Germline trimming cut 3 bases from V and 1 base from J; bases unmatched to any gene: 6. DNA of the CDR3: TGTGCCAGCAGCTTCGTCGCAGGGGGATCTGGAAACACCATATATTTT. The encoded protein is CASSFVAGGSGNTIYF.

This clonotype occurred many times. V gene TRBV2 combines with J gene TRBJ1-1; no definite D call. Trimming took off 7 bases at V and 5 bases at J, with 8 bases between the two ends. Germline CDR1 and CDR2: SNHLY and FYNNEI. The CDR3 totals 11 residues. The CDR3 nucleotides read TGTGCCAGCATAGGGTATACTGAAGCTTTCTTT. It codes for CASIGYTEAFF.

This rearrangement joins TRBV20-1 to TRBJ2-3; 7 bases are shared with TRBD2. There are 15 residues in the CDR3. Germline V gives CDR1 DFQATT, CDR2 SNEGSKA (reference sequence). Trimming at V came to 3 bases and at J to 0 bases, leaving 6 bases not matched to a gene. This chain's CDR3 is CSARREGTSTDTQYF. The CDR3 DNA sequence: TGCAGTGCTAGGAGGGAGGGCACTAGCACAGATACGCAGTATTTT.

This clonotype was recorded many times. V and J are TRBV12-3 or TRBV12-4 and TRBJ1-1, with 12 bases identical to TRBD1. There are 14 residues in the CDR3. V was pared by 10 bases and J by 5 bases, with 8 bases of the junction left unmatched. CDR3 nucleotides: TGTGCCACCACGGGGACAGGGGGCCAGACTGAAGCTTTCTTT. Translated: CATTGTGGQTEAFF.